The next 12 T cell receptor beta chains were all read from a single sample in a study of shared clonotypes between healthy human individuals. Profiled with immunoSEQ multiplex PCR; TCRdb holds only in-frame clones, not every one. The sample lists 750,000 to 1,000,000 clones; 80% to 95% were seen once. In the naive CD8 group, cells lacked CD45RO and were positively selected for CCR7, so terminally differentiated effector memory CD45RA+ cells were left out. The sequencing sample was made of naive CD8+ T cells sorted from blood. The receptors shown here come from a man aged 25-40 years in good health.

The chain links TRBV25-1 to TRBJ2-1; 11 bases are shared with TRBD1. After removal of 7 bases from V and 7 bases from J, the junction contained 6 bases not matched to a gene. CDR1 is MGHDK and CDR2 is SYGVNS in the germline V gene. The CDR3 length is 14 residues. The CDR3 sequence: CASTSGTGGNEQFF. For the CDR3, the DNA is TGTGCCAGCACTTCCGGGACAGGGGGGAATGAGCAGTTCTTC.

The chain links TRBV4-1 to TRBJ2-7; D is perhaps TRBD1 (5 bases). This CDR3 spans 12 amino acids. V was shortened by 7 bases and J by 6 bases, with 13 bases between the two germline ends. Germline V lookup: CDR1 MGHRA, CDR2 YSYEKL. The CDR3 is CASIGDQGEQYF. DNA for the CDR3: TGCGCCAGCATCGGAGATCAGGGCGAGCAGTACTTC.

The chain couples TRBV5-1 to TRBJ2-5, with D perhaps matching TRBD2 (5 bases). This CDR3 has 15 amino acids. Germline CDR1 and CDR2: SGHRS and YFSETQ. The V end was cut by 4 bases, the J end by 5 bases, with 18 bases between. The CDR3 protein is CASSDPGTTEETQYF. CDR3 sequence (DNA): TGCGCCAGCAGCGACCCGGGAACAACGGAGGAGACCCAGTACTTC.

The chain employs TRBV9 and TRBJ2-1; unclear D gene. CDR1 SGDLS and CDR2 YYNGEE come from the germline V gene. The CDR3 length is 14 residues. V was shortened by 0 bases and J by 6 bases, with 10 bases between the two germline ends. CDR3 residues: CASSVGGIGNEQFF. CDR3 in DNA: TGTGCCAGCAGCGTAGGCGGTATCGGCAATGAGCAGTTCTTC.

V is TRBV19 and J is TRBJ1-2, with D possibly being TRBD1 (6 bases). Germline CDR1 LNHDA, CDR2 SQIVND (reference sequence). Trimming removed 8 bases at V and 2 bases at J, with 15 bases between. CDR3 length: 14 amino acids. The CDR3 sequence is CASRFGGPNYGYTF. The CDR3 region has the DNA TGTGCCAGTCGATTTGGGGGGCCCAACTATGGCTACACCTTC.

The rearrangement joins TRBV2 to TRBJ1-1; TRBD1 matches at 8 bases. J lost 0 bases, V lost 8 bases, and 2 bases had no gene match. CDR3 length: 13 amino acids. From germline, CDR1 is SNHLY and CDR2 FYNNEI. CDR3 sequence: CASRDRLNTEAFF. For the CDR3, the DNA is TGTGCCAGCCGGGACAGGTTGAACACTGAAGCTTTCTTT.

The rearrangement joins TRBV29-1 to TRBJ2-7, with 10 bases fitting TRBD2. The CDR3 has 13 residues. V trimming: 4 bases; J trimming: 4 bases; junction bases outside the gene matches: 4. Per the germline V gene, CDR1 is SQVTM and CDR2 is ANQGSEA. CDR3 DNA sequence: TGCAGCGTTGCGTCTAGCGGGAGATACGAGCAGTACTTC. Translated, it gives CSVASSGRYEQYF.

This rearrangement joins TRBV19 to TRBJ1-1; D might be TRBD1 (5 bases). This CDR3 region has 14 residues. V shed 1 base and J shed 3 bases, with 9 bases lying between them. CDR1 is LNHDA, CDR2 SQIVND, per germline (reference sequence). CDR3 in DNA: TGTGCCAGTAGTATAGGCAGGGTGGACACTGAAGCTTTCTTT. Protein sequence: CASSIGRVDTEAFF. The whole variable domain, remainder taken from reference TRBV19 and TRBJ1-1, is DGGITQSPKYLFRKEGQNVTLSCEQNLNHDAMYWYRQDPGQGLRLIYYSQIVNDFQKGDIAEGYSVSREKKESFPLTVTSAQKNPTAFYLCASSIGRVDTEAFFGQGTRLTVV.

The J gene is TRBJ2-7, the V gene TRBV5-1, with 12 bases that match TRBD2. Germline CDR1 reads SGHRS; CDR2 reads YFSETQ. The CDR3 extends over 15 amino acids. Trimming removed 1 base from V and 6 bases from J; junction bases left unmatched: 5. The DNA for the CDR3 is TGCGCCAGCAGCTTGCGACTAGCGGGAGAACTCGAGCAGTACTTC. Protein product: CASSLRLAGELEQYF.

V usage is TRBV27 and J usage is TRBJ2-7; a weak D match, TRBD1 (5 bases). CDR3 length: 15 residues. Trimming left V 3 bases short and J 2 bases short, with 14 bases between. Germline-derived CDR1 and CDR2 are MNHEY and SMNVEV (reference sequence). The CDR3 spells CASSFKLAGPYEQYF. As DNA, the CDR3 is TGTGCCAGCAGTTTCAAACTGGCAGGGCCCTACGAGCAGTACTTC.

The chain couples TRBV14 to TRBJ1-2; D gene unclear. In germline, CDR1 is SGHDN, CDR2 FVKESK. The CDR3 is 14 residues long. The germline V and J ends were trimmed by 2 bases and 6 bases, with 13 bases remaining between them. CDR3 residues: CASSQTRPEDGYTF. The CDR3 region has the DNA TGTGCCAGCAGCCAAACCAGGCCAGAGGATGGCTACACCTTC.

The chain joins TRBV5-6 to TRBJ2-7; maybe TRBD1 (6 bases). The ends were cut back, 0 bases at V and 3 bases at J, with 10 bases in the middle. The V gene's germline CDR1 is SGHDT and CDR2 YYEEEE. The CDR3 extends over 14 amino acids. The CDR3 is CASSLVRQDYEQYF. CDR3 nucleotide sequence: TGTGCCAGCAGCTTGGTGAGACAGGACTACGAGCAGTACTTC.